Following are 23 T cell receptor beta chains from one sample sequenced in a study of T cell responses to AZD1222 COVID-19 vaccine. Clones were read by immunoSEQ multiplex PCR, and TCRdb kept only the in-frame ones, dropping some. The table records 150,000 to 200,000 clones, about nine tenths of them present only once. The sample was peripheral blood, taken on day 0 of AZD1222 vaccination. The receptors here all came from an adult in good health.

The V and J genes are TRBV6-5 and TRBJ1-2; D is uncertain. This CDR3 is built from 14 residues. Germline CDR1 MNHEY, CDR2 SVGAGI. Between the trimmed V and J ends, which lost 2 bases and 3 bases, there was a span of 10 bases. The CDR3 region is CASSYGANDYGYTF. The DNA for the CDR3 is TGTGCCAGCAGTTACGGAGCCAACGACTATGGCTACACCTTC.

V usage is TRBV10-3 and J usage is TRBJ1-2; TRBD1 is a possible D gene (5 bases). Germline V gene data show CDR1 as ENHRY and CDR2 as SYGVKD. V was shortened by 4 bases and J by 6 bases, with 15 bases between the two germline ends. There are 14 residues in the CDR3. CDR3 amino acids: CAISGAPRADGYTF. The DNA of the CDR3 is TGTGCCATCAGTGGGGCGCCCAGGGCGGATGGCTACACCTTC.

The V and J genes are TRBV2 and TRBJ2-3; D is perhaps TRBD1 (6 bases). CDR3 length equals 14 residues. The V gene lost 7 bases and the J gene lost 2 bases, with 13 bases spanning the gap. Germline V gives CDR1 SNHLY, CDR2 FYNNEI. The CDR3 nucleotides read TGTGCCAGCACCACAGGGTATAACACAGATACGCAGTATTTT. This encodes CASTTGYNTDTQYF.

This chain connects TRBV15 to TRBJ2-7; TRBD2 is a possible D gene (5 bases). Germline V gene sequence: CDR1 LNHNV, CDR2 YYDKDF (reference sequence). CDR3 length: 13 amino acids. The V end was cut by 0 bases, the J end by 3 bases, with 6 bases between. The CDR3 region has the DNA TGTGCCACCAGCAGAGATGCGGGCTACGAGCAGTACTTC. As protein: CATSRDAGYEQYF.

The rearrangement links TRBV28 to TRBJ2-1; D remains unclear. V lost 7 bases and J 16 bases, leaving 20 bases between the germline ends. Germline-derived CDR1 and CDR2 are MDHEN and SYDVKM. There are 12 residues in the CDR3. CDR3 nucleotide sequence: TGTGCCAGCAACGAACGCGGCGGAGTTTCATTCTTC. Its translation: CASNERGGVSFF.

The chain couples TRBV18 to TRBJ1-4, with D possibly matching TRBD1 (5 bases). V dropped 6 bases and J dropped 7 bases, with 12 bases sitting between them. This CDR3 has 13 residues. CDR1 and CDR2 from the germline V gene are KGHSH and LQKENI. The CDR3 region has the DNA TGTGCCAGCTCCGCGACGGGGGGTGAAAAACTGTTTTTT. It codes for CASSATGGEKLFF.

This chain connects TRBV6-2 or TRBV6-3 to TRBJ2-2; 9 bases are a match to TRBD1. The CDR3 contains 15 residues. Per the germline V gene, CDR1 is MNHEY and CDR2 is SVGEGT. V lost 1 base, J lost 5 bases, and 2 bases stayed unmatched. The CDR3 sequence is CASSYWGQGTGELFF. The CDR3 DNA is TGTGCCAGCAGTTACTGGGGACAGGGTACCGGGGAGCTGTTTTTT.

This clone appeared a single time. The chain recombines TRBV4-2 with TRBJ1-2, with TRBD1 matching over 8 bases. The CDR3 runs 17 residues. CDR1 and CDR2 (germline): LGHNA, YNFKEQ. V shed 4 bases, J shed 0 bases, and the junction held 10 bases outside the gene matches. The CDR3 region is CASSPRDRSHANYGYTF. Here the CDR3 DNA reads TGTGCCAGCAGCCCGAGGGACAGGTCCCACGCTAACTATGGCTACACCTTC.

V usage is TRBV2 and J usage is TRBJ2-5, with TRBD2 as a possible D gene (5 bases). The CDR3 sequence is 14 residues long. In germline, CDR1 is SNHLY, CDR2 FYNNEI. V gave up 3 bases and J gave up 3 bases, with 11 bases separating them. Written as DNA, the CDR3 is TGTGCCAGCAGTGAGGGTAGCGCCAAAGAGACCCAGTACTTC. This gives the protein CASSEGSAKETQYF.

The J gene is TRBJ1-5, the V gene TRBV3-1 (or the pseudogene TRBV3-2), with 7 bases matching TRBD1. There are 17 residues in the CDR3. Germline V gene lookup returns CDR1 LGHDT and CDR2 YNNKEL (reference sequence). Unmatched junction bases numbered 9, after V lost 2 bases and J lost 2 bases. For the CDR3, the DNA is TGTGCCAGCAGCCAATCAACAGGGGTTAGGGGCAATCAGCCCCAGCATTTT. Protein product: CASSQSTGVRGNQPQHF.

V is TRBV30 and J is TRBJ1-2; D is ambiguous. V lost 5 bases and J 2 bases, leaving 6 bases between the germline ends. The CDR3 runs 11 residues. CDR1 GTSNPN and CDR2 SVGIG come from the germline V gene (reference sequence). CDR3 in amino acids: CAWWRNYGYTF. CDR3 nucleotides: TGTGCCTGGTGGCGGAACTATGGCTACACCTTC.

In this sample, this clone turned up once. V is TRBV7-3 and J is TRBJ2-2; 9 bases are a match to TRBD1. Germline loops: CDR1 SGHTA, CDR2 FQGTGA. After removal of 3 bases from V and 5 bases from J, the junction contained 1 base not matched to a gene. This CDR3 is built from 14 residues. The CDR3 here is CASSFGQGTGELFF. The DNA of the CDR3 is TGTGCCAGCAGCTTTGGACAGGGGACCGGGGAGCTGTTTTTT.

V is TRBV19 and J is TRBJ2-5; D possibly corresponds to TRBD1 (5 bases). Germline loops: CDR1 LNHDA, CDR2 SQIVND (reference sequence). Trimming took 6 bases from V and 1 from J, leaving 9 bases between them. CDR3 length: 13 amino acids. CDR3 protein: CASSRTLQETQYF. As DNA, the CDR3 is TGTGCCAGTAGCAGGACACTCCAAGAGACCCAGTACTTC. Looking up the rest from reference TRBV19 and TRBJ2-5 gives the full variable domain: DGGITQSPKYLFRKEGQNVTLSCEQNLNHDAMYWYRQDPGQGLRLIYYSQIVNDFQKGDIAEGYSVSREKKESFPLTVTSAQKNPTAFYLCASSRTLQETQYFGPGTRLLVL.

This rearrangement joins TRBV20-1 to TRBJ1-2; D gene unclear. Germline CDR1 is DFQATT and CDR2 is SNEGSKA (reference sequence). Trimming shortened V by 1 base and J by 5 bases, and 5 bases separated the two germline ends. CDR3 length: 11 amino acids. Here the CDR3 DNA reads TGCAGTGCTAGAGTGGAGTATGGCTACACCTTC. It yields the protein CSARVEYGYTF.

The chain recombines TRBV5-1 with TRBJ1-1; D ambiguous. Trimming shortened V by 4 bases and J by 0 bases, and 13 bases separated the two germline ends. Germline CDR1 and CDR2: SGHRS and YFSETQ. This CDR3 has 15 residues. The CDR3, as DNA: TGCGCCAGCAGCCTTCGTGCGAATATGAACACTGAAGCTTTCTTT. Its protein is CASSLRANMNTEAFF.

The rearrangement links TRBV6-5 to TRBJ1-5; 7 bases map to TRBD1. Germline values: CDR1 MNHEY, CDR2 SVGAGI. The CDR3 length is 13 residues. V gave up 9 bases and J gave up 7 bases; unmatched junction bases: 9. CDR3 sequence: CASQLQGGQPQHF. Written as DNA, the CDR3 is TGTGCCAGTCAACTTCAGGGGGGCCAGCCCCAGCATTTT.

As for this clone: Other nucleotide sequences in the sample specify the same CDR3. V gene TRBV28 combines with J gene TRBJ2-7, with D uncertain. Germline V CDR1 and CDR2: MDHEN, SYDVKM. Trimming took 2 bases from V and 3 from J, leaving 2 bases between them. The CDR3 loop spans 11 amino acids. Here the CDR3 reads CASSLNYEQYF. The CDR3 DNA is TGTGCCAGCAGTTTAAACTACGAGCAGTACTTC.

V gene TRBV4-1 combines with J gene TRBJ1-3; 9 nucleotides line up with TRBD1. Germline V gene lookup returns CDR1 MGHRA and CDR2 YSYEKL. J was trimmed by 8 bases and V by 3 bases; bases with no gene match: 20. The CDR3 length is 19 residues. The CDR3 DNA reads TGCGCCAGCAGCCATAAGGGCGCCCTGACAGGGGGAAAGTCGGACACCATATATTTT. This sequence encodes CASSHKGALTGGKSDTIYF.

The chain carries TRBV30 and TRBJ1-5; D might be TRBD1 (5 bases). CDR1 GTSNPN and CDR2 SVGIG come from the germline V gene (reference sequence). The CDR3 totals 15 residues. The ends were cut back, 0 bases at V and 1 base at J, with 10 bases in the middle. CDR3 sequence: CAWSVRGGSNQPQHF. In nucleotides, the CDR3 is TGTGCCTGGAGTGTACGTGGGGGGAGCAATCAGCCCCAGCATTTT.

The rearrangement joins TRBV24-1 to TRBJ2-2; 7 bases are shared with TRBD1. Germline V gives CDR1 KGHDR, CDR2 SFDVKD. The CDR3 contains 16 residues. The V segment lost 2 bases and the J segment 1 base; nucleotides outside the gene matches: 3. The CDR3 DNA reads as TGTGCCACCAGTGATTCGGGACAGAGGAACACCGGGGAGCTGTTTTTT. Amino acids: CATSDSGQRNTGELFF.

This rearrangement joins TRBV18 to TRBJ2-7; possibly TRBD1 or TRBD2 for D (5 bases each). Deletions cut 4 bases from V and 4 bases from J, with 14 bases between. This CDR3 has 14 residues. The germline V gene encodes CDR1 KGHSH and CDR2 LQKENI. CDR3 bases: TGTGCCAGCTCACGGGGGACGGAGAGGTACGAGCAGTACTTC. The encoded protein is CASSRGTERYEQYF.

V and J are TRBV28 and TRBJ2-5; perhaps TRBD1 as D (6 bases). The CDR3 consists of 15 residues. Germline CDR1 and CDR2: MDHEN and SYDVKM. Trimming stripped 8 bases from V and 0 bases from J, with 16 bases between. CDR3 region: CASGSRGPYQETQYF. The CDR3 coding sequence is TGTGCCAGCGGGTCCAGGGGACCCTACCAAGAGACCCAGTACTTC.

The CDR3 bases are TGTGCCAGCAGCCAACCGACAGGGGGTCGCACCGGGGAGCTGTTTTTT. Protein: CASSQPTGGRTGELFF. This chain uses TRBV16 with TRBJ2-2, with 9 bases aligning to TRBD1. Germline V gene data show CDR1 as KGHSY and CDR2 as FQNENV. Trimming cost V 2 bases and J 4 bases; bases outside gene matches: 5. This CDR3 is built from 16 residues. Full variable domain (outside the CDR3, taken from reference TRBV16 and TRBJ2-2): GEEVAQTPKHLVRGEGQKAKLYCAPIKGHSYVFWYQQVLKNEFKFLISFQNENVFDETGMPKERFSAKCLPNSPCSLEIQATKLEDSAVYFCASSQPTGGRTGELFFGEGSRLTVL.